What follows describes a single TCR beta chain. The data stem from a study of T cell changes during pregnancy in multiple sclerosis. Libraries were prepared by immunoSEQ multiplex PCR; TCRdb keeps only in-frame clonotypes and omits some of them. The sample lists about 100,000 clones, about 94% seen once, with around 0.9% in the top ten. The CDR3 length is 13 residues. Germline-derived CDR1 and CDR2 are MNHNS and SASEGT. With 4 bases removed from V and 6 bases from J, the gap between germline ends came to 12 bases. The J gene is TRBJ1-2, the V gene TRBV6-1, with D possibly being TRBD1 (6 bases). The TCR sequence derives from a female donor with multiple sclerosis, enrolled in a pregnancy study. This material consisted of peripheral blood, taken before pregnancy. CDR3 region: CASSATRQDGYTF. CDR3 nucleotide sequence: TGTGCCAGCAGTGCGACCCGACAGGATGGCTACACCTTC.